Shown below are 16 T cell receptor beta chains from a single sample sequenced in a study of T cells in Graves' hyperthyroidism and ophthalmopathy. Amplified TCR beta CDR3 regions came from RNA transcripts. The HTBI primer set served for first-round RT-PCR of the TCR CDR3. TCRdb re-analysed the multiplex PCR reads in MiXCR, keeping a single row per CDR3 protein. Of some 530,000 distinct CDR3 sequences listed, around a fifth are singletons. Sequenced input: blood. Receptors were obtained from a woman in her seventies with Graves' ophthalmopathy.

This chain uses TRBV6-2 or TRBV6-3 with TRBJ1-6; D may be TRBD1 (5 bases). The germline CDR1 and CDR2 sequences are MNHEY and SVGEGT. The CDR3 totals 13 residues. Deletions cut 10 bases from V and 7 bases from J, with 14 bases between. This CDR3 reads CATRDFGNSPLHF. DNA of the CDR3: TGTGCCACTAGGGACTTCGGGAATTCACCCCTCCACTTT.

The rearrangement links TRBV7-9 to TRBJ2-7; weak D call: TRBD1 (6 bases). Trimming cost V 7 bases and J 5 bases, with 15 bases left between them. This CDR3 is 13 amino acids long. Per the germline V gene, CDR1 is SEHNR and CDR2 is FQNEAQ (reference sequence). Written as DNA, the CDR3 is TGTGCCAGCACCGACAGGAAGGATGACGAGCAGTACTTC. Residues: CASTDRKDDEQYF.

Only one count was recorded for this clonotype. Given a much more abundant clone one base away, this may be a read error. This is likely a read error, given that the CDR3 carries no conserved phenylalanine or tryptophan at its end. The J gene is TRBJ1-1, the V gene TRBV25-1; no definite D call. With 2 bases removed from V and 5 bases from J, the gap between germline ends came to 9 bases. Germline assignment: CDR1 MGHDK and CDR2 SYGVNS. The CDR3 is 13 residues long. In DNA form, the CDR3 reads TGTGCCAGCAGTGAACCGGGTGGGACTGAAGCTTTCCTT. Amino acids: CASSEPGGTEAFL.

Only a few counts were recorded for this clonotype. V usage is TRBV7-2 and J usage is TRBJ1-6, with unresolved D. CDR3 length: 14 amino acids. The germline V gene encodes CDR1 SGHTA and CDR2 FQGNSA. The V gene lost 1 base and the J gene lost 7 bases, with 8 bases spanning the gap. The CDR3 nucleotides are TGTGCCAGCAGCTTAGGGCAGGAGAATTCACCCCTCCACTTT. Its protein is CASSLGQENSPLHF.

This clonotype was seen many times. The chain joins TRBV15 to TRBJ2-7; 8 bases are a match to TRBD1. V shed 3 bases and J 1 base; nucleotides not matched to a gene: 5. The CDR3 runs to 15 residues. Per the germline V gene, CDR1 is LNHNV and CDR2 is YYDKDF (reference sequence). Here the CDR3 DNA reads TGTGCCACCAGCAGCAAACGGGACAGGTCCTACGAGCAGTACTTC. This codes for CATSSKRDRSYEQYF.

This clonotype has at least ten counts. The chain has TRBV3-1 and TRBJ1-2; TRBD1 aligns across 10 bases. The CDR3 has 14 amino acids. CDR1 and CDR2 from the germline V gene are LGHDT and YNNKEL (reference sequence). Trimming cost V 3 bases and J 6 bases; bases outside gene matches: 4. CDR3 amino acids: CASSHLTGGNGYTF. CDR3 bases: TGTGCCAGCAGCCACCTGACAGGGGGCAATGGCTACACCTTC.

This clonotype was picked up many times. CDR3 nucleotide sequence: TGTGCCAGCAGTCTCCCCGCAGGAAAGAGATCCTACGAGCAGTACTTC. The encoded protein is CASSLPAGKRSYEQYF. The rearrangement uses TRBV12-3 or TRBV12-4 and TRBJ2-7; unclear D gene. Between the trimmed V and J ends, which lost 5 bases and 1 base, there was a span of 18 bases. The CDR3 has 16 residues.

V and J are TRBV7-9 and TRBJ2-5; D ambiguous. Germline CDR1 is SEHNR and CDR2 is FQNEAQ (reference sequence). The V end lost 0 bases, the J end lost 5 bases, and 13 bases lay between the germline ends. The CDR3 is made up of 15 amino acids. The CDR3: CASSLARWDGETQYF. The CDR3 DNA reads as TGTGCCAGCAGCTTAGCGCGCTGGGATGGGGAGACCCAGTACTTC.

CDR3 amino acids: CASSSPNRGGSYEQYF. CDR3 nucleotide sequence: TGTGCCAGCAGCTCCCCCAACAGGGGAGGGTCCTACGAGCAGTACTTC. The rearrangement links TRBV5-4 to TRBJ2-7; D is possibly TRBD1 or TRBD2 (7 bases each). Germline loops: CDR1 SGHNT, CDR2 YYREEE (reference sequence). Trimming removed 3 bases from V and 1 base from J, with 17 bases in between. CDR3 length: 16 amino acids.

The gene calls are TRBV12-3 or TRBV12-4 and TRBJ2-3; no clear D. V lost 6 bases and J lost 1, with 11 bases in between. The CDR3 has 14 residues. The CDR3 is CASSTTRGTDTQYF. The CDR3 DNA reads TGTGCCAGCAGCACTACCCGGGGCACAGATACGCAGTATTTT.

This clonotype was counted at least ten times. J is TRBJ2-5 and V is TRBV28, with D unresolved. The CDR3 runs to 11 residues. The V end was cut by 5 bases, the J end by 7 bases, with 8 bases between. In germline, CDR1 is MDHEN, CDR2 SYDVKM. The CDR3 DNA reads TGTGCCAGCAGTAGTTCCAGGACCCAGTACTTC. This codes for CASSSSRTQYF.

The rearrangement joins TRBV6-6 to TRBJ2-5, with D tentatively TRBD1 (6 bases). Germline V lookup: CDR1 MNHNY, CDR2 SVGAGI (reference sequence). The length of the CDR3 is 15 residues. The germline V and J ends were trimmed by 2 bases and 3 bases, with 13 bases remaining between them. The CDR3 protein is CASSYISTGEETQYF. In nucleotides, the CDR3 is TGTGCCAGCAGTTACATCTCGACAGGAGAAGAGACCCAGTACTTC.

V and J are TRBV12-3 or TRBV12-4 and TRBJ2-1; D unclear. The V gene lost 0 bases and the J gene lost 4 bases, with 10 bases spanning the gap. The CDR3 is made up of 15 amino acids. This CDR3 reads CASSLALGLYNEQFF. CDR3 coding DNA: TGTGCCAGCAGTTTAGCGCTAGGCCTGTACAATGAGCAGTTCTTC.

This clonotype has at least ten counts. The V and J genes are TRBV6-1 and TRBJ1-5; D gene ambiguous. V gave up 6 bases and J gave up 0 bases, with 12 bases separating them. CDR3 size: 15 residues. Germline-derived CDR1 and CDR2 are MNHNS and SASEGT. The CDR3 sequence: CASRSTVNSNQPQHF. CDR3 bases: TGTGCCAGCAGATCGACGGTGAATAGCAATCAGCCCCAGCATTTT.

This clonotype appeared many times. V and J are TRBV28 and TRBJ1-1, with D perhaps TRBD1 (5 bases). This CDR3 is built from 15 residues. Trimming shortened V by 11 bases and J by 0 bases, and 19 bases separated the two germline ends. The germline CDR1 and CDR2 sequences are MDHEN and SYDVKM. CDR3 protein: CASQGVRVMNTEAFF. Here the CDR3 DNA reads TGTGCCTCCCAAGGGGTGCGGGTTATGAACACTGAAGCTTTCTTT.

This clonotype appeared a few times. The junction does not match germline at one end; this may be a read error. The rearrangement joins TRBV7-2 to TRBJ2-3, with unresolved D. Germline V gives CDR1 SGHTA, CDR2 FQGNSA. The CDR3 spans 13 residues. CDR3 nucleotides: TGTGTCAGCAGCTTATCACCCACAGATACGCAGTATTTT. It is translated as CVSSLSPTDTQYF.